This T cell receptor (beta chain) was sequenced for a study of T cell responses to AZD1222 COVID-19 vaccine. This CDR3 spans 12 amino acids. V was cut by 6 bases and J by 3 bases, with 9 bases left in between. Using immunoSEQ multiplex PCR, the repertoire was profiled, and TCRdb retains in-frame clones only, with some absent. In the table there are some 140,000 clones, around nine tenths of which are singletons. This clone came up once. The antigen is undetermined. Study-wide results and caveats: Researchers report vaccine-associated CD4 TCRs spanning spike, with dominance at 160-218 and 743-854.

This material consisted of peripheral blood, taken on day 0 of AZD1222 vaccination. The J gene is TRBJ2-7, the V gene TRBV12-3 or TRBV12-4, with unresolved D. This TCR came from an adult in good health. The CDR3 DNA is TGTGCCAGCAGCAAAAACGTCTACGAGCAGTACTTC. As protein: CASSKNVYEQYF.